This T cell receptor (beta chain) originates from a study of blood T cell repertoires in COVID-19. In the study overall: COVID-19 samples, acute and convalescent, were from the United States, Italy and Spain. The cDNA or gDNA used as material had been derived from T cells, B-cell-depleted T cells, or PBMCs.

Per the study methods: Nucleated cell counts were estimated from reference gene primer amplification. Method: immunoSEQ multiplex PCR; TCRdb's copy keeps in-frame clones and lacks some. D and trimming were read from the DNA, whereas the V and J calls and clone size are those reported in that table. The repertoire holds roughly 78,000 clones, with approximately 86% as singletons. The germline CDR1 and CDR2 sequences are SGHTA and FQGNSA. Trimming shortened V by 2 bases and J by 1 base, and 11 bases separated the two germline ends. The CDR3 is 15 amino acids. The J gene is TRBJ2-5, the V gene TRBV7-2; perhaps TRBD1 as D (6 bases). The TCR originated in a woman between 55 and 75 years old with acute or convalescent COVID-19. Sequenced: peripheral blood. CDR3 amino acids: CASSLTHRVQETQYF. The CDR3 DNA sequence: TGTGCCAGCAGCTTAACACACAGGGTCCAAGAGACCCAGTACTTC.